This T cell receptor (beta chain) was sequenced during a study of T cell repertoires in cytomegalovirus infection. As for the study in general: Recently identified HLA-C-restricted CMV epitopes and well-studied HLA-B-restricted CMV epitopes were used by the study. Carrying CMV and the relevant HLA type showed in public TCR beta signatures.

With 7 bases removed from V and 6 bases from J, the gap between germline ends came to 19 bases. The CDR3 contains 15 residues. In germline, CDR1 is SNHLY, CDR2 FYNNEI. TCRdb re-called the reads through MiXCR, storing one row per CDR3 protein. The sample lists about a million distinct CDR3 sequences, 30% to 40% occurring once. Concerning this clonotype itself: Its antigen is undetermined.

The J gene is TRBJ1-3, the V gene TRBV2; a possible D gene is TRBD1 (6 bases). This clonotype originated in a human donor in good health (CMV status not recorded). Some clones in this sample may be carry-over from other donors' samples. The specimen comprised cultured CD8+ T cells from PBMCs, sampled from culture after CMV antigen stimulation. The DNA of the CDR3 is TGTGCCAGCACTAGGGGGAGGGAAAGGAAAAACACCATATATTTT. Amino acids: CASTRGRERKNTIYF.